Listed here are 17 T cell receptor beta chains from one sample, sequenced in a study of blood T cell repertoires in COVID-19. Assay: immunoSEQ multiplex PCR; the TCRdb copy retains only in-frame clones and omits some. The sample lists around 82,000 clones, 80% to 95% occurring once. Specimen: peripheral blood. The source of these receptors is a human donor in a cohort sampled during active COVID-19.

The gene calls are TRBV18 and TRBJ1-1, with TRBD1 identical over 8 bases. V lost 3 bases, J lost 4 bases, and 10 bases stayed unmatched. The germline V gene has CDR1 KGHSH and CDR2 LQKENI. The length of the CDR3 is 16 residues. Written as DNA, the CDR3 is TGTGCCAGCTCACCCCCGGACAGGGTCGACCGCACTGAAGCTTTCTTT. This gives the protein CASSPPDRVDRTEAFF.

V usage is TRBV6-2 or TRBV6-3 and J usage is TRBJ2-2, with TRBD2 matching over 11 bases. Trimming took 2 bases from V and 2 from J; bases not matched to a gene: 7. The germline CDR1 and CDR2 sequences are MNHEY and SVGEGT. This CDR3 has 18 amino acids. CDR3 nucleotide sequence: TGTGCCAGCAGTTACACCTCACTAGCGGGGGCTAACACCGGGGAGCTGTTTTTT. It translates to CASSYTSLAGANTGELFF.

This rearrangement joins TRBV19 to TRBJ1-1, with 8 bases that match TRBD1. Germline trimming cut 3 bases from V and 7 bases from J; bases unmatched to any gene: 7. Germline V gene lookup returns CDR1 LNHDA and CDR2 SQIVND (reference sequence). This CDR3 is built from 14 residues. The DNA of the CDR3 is TGTGCCAGTAGTATCAGCAGGGGGCAGGGTGAAGCTTTCTTT. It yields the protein CASSISRGQGEAFF.

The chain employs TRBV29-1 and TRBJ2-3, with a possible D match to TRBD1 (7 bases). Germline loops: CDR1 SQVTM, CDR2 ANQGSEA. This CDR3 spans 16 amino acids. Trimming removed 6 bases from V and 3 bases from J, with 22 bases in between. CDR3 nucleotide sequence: TGCAGCGTAGCCATTGGAGGGGGCAGTGAAACAGATACGCAGTATTTT. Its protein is CSVAIGGGSETDTQYF.

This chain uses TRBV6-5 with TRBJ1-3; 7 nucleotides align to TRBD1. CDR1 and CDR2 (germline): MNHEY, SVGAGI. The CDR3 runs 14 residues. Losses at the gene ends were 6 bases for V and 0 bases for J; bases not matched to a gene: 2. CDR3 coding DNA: TGTGCCAGCAGGGGACAGTACTCTGGAAACACCATATATTTT. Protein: CASRGQYSGNTIYF.

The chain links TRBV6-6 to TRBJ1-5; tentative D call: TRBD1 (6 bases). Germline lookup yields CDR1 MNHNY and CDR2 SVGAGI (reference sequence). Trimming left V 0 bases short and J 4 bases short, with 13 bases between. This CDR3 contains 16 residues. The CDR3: CASSYSGGQGNQPQHF. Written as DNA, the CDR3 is TGTGCCAGCAGTTACTCAGGAGGCCAGGGGAATCAGCCCCAGCATTTT.

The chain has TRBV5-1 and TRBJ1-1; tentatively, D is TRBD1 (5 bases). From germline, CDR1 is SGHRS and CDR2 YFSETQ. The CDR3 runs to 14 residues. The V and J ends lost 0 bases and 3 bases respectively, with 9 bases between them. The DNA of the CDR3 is TGCGCCAGCAGCTTGGGCAGGGTTGACACTGAAGCTTTCTTT. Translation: CASSLGRVDTEAFF.

CDR3 nucleotide sequence: TGTGCCAGTAGTATGGCCCGGGACAAGAATGAAAAACTGTTTTTT. This encodes CASSMARDKNEKLFF. The chain joins TRBV19 to TRBJ1-4; possible D gene TRBD1, 6 bases. The CDR3 has 15 amino acids. Germline CDR1 LNHDA, CDR2 SQIVND (reference sequence). The V end was cut by 3 bases, the J end by 5 bases, with 13 bases between.

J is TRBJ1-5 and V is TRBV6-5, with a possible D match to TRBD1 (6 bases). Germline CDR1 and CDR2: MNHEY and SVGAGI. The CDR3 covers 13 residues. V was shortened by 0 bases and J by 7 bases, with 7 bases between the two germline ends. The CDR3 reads CASSYSRGQPQHF. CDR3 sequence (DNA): TGTGCCAGCAGTTACTCGAGGGGGCAGCCCCAGCATTTT.

CDR3 amino acids: CASSDPSGQGTDTQYF. The CDR3 region has the DNA TGTGCCAGCAGCGATCCTTCGGGACAGGGCACAGATACGCAGTATTTT. The chain joins TRBV9 to TRBJ2-3; 8 nucleotides line up with TRBD1. Germline V gene sequence: CDR1 SGDLS, CDR2 YYNGEE. V lost 3 bases, J lost 1 base, and 7 bases stayed unmatched. The length of the CDR3 is 16 residues.

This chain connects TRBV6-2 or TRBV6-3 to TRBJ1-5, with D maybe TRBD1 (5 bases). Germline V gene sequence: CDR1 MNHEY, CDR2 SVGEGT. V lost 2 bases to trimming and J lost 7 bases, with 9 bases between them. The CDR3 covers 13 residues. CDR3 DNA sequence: TGTGCCAGCAGTTACAAGGGGTCACAGCCCCAGCATTTT. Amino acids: CASSYKGSQPQHF.

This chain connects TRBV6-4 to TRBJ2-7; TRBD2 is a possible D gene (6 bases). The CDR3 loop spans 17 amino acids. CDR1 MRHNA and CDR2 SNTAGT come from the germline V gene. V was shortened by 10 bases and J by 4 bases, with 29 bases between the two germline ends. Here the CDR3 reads CATRRAPAWDRLYEQYF. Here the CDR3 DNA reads TGTGCCACCCGGAGGGCACCGGCTTGGGACCGACTGTACGAGCAGTACTTC.

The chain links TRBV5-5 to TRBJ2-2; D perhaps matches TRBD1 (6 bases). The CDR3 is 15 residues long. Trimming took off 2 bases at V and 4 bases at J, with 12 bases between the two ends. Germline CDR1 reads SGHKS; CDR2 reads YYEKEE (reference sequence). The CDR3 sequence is CASSLPTGTTGELFF. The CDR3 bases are TGTGCCAGCAGCTTACCGACAGGAACCACCGGGGAGCTGTTTTTT.

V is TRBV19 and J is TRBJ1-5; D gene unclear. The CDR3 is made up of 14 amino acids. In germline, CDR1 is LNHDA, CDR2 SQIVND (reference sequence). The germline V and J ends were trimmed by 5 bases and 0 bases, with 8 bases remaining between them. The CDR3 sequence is CASSPQASNQPQHF. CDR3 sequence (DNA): TGTGCCAGTAGTCCCCAGGCTAGCAATCAGCCCCAGCATTTT.

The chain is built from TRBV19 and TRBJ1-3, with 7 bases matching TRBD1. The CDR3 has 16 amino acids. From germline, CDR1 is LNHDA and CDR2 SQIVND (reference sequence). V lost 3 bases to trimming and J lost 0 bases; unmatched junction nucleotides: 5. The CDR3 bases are TGTGCCAGTAGTATGGGACAGACCTTCTCTGGAAACACCATATATTTT. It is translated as CASSMGQTFSGNTIYF.

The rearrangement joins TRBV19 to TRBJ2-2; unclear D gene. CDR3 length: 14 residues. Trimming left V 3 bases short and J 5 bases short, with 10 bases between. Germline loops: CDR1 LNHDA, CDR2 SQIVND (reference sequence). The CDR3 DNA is TGTGCCAGTAGTATCGGGTACGGTACCGGGGAGCTGTTTTTT. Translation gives CASSIGYGTGELFF.

CDR3 bases: TGTGCCAGCAGTCCGGACAGGGAGCAGTTCTTC. This gives the protein CASSPDREQFF. The V call is TRBV12-3 or TRBV12-4, the J call TRBJ2-1; TRBD1 matches at 7 bases. This CDR3 region has 11 residues. J lost 10 bases, V lost 5 bases, and 2 bases had no gene match.